This is a list of T cell receptor beta chains from one sample in a study of cytomegalovirus exposure and HLA in healthy donors. Only in-frame clones appear in the TCRdb table, and some are missing; sequencing was by immunoSEQ multiplex PCR. The sample holds around 160,000 clones; 75% to 90% are singletons and the top ten take roughly 4.5%. The sequenced material came from PBMCs. The source of these receptors is a man aged 50-60 years in good health and CMV-seropositive. Both conserved end residues are part of each CDR3. D genes are given only for firm matches. Size is omitted from some rows. Given values are once, few, many or a class for expanded clones.

>TRBV27|NA|TRBD1|TRBJ2-1
TGTGCCAGCAAACCGGGACAGGAATACAATGAGCAGTTCTTC
CASKPGQEYNEQFF
>TRBV7-6|NA|NA|TRBJ1-3
TGTGCCAGCAGCACACACACCGTTGGAAACACCATATATTTT
CASSTHTVGNTIYF
>TRBV5-1|NA|NA|TRBJ2-1
TGCGCCAGCAGCTCAGGGGAACTAGCGTACAATGAGCAGTTCTTC
CASSSGELAYNEQFF
>TRBV4-3|once|NA|TRBJ2-1
TGCGCCAGCAGCCAAGAATCTTACAATGAGCAGTTCTTC
CASSQESYNEQFF
>TRBV11-2|once|NA|TRBJ2-1
TGTGCCAGCAGCTTAGGGTTTAGCATAGGAGAGCAGTTCTTC
CASSLGFSIGEQFF
>TRBV27|NA|TRBD1|TRBJ2-5
TGTGCCAGCAGTCCCGGGACAGGGCGGGAGACCCAGTACTTC
CASSPGTGRETQYF
>TRBV27|NA|NA|TRBJ1-1
TGTGCCAGCAGTTTATTCAGGGCGAACACTGAAGCTTTCTTT
CASSLFRANTEAFF
>TRBV27|NA|NA|TRBJ2-5
TGTGCCAGCAGTTTATCCCCGTACCAAGAGACCCAGTACTTC
CASSLSPYQETQYF
>TRBV6-1|once|NA|TRBJ1-3
TGTGCCAGCAGTGAAAGGGGTTTGGGAAACACCATATATTTT
CASSERGLGNTIYF
>TRBV28|NA|TRBD2|TRBJ2-7
TGTGCCAGCAGTTTGACTAGCGGGGCCTCTCGGGAGCAGTACTTC
CASSLTSGASREQYF
>TRBV7-3|NA|NA|TRBJ2-2
TGTGCCAGCAGCTTCTTTACGGGAACCGGGGAGCTGTTTTTT
CASSFFTGTGELFF
>TRBV30|NA|NA|TRBJ1-5
TGTGCCTGGAGTACAGGCAATCAGCCCCAGCATTTT
CAWSTGNQPQHF
>TRBV5-5|NA|TRBD2|TRBJ2-5
TGTGCCAGCAGCTTGTATTCTAGCGGGAGTCTTCGGTCAGAGACCCAGTACTTC
CASSLYSSGSLRSETQYF
>TRBV28|NA|TRBD1|TRBJ2-1
TGTGCCAGCAGCTCGCCGGGGGACAGGGGGGCCGATGAGCAGTTCTTC
CASSSPGDRGADEQFF
>TRBV4-3|NA|TRBD2|TRBJ2-3
TGCGCCAGCAGCCACAAGGGGGGGACTAGCGGGGGTGAGGATACGCAGTATTTT
CASSHKGGTSGGEDTQYF
>TRBV6-5|few|TRBD1|TRBJ1-4
TGTGCCAGCAGTTACGGCAGGGGGCTTATTAATGAAAAACTGTTTTTT
CASSYGRGLINEKLFF
>TRBV28|NA|NA|TRBJ2-7
TGTGCCAGCAGTTTCGGGGTCTCCTACGAGCAGTACTTC
CASSFGVSYEQYF